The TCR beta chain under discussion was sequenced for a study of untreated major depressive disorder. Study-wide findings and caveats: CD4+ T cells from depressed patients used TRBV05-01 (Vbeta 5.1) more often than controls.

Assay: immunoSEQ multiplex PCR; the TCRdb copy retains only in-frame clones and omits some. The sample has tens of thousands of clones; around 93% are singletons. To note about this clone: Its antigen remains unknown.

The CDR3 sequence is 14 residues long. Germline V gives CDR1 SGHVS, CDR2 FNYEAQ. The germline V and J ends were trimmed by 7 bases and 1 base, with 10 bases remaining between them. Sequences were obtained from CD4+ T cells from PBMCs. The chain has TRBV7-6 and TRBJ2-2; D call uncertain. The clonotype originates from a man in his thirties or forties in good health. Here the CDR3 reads CASTKTVNTGELFF. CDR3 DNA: TGTGCCAGCACCAAGACTGTGAACACCGGGGAGCTGTTTTTT.